What follows are 24 T cell receptor beta chains derived from one specimen sequenced in a study of CD8 T cells in ankylosing spondylitis. Using its own MiXCR run on the 5' RACE reads, TCRdb lists one record per CDR3 protein. The sample contains roughly 150,000 distinct CDR3 sequences, about a third of which appear only once. Source material: synovial fluid, either unsorted or a sorted T cell fraction (not recorded which). All receptors come from a male donor with ankylosing spondylitis.

With regard to this clonotype: A much larger clone is a single base away; this may be a read error. The gene calls are TRBV29-1 and TRBJ2-5; D unresolved. Germline values: CDR1 SQVTM, CDR2 ANQGSEA. This CDR3 has 11 amino acids. V was pared by 1 base and J by 5 bases, with 5 bases between. This CDR3 reads CSVEVVETQYF. CDR3 sequence (DNA): TGCAGCGTTGAAGTTGTGGAGACCCAGTACTTC.

This clonotype has just a few counts. The V gene is TRBV4-3, the J gene TRBJ1-6; D call uncertain. CDR1 and CDR2 (germline): LGHNA, YSLEER. With 1 base removed from V and 7 bases from J, the gap between germline ends came to 8 bases. The CDR3 runs 14 residues. The chain's CDR3 is CASSQGVQNSPLHF. CDR3 in DNA: TGCGCCAGCAGCCAAGGGGTCCAAAATTCACCCCTCCACTTT.

The V and J genes are TRBV11-2 and TRBJ2-3; 10 positions match TRBD2. CDR3 length: 16 amino acids. Germline CDR1 and CDR2: SGHAT and FQNNGV. Losses at the gene ends were 5 bases for V and 0 bases for J; bases not matched to a gene: 5. CDR3 loop: CASSTGTSVSTDTQYF. CDR3 DNA sequence: TGTGCCAGCAGCACTGGGACTAGCGTTAGCACAGATACGCAGTATTTT.

The chain recombines TRBV5-6 with TRBJ2-3; 12 bases match TRBD2. The length of the CDR3 is 17 residues. The V gene end was trimmed by 2 bases and the J gene end by 6 bases; junction bases not matched to a gene: 10. Germline V gene data show CDR1 as SGHDT and CDR2 as YYEEEE. The CDR3 region has the DNA TGTGCCAGCAGCTTAATAGTCACTAGCGGGGGGTCTGATACGCAGTATTTT. This gives the protein CASSLIVTSGGSDTQYF.

This clonotype was detected only a few times. CDR3 in DNA: TGTGCCAGCAGGGGGGTGGGAGGGGCTGCCTATGAAGCTTTCTTT. As protein: CASRGVGGAAYEAFF. The V gene is TRBV27, the J gene TRBJ1-1; D might be TRBD1 (5 bases). V lost 6 bases and J 7 bases, leaving 21 bases between the germline ends. The CDR3 contains 15 residues. Germline-derived CDR1 and CDR2 are MNHEY and SMNVEV (reference sequence).

This clonotype was seen a few times. J is TRBJ2-3 and V is TRBV10-3; a weak D match, TRBD2 (6 bases). The germline V gene has CDR1 ENHRY and CDR2 SYGVKD. The CDR3 extends over 13 amino acids. With 6 bases removed from V and 5 bases from J, the gap between germline ends came to 12 bases. CDR3 nucleotide sequence: TGTGCCATCAGGCTAGCGATAGAAGATACGCAGTATTTT. As protein: CAIRLAIEDTQYF.

The chain has TRBV6-1 and TRBJ2-3, with a weak D call TRBD2 (6 bases). Trimming removed 8 bases at V and 4 bases at J, with 13 bases between. This CDR3 spans 13 amino acids. Germline loops: CDR1 MNHNS, CDR2 SASEGT. CDR3 sequence: CASRRAGSDTQYF. The CDR3 nucleotides are TGTGCCAGCCGGAGGGCCGGGTCAGATACGCAGTATTTT.

The chain carries TRBV27 and TRBJ2-1; 8 positions agree with TRBD2. The V segment lost 3 bases and the J segment 4 bases; nucleotides outside the gene matches: 8. Germline CDR1 MNHEY, CDR2 SMNVEV (reference sequence). This CDR3 comprises 16 residues. The CDR3 spells CASSFDAGGIYNEQFF. In DNA, the CDR3 is TGTGCCAGCAGTTTCGACGCGGGGGGTATATACAATGAGCAGTTCTTC.

This clonotype appeared a single time. The CDR3 protein is CASGPGNHQETQYF. CDR3 coding DNA: TGTGCCAGCGGACCGGGAAACCACCAAGAGACCCAGTACTTC. The chain couples TRBV2 to TRBJ2-5; a possible D gene is TRBD2 (5 bases). Trimming shortened V by 8 bases and J by 0 bases, and 13 bases separated the two germline ends. The CDR3 is made up of 14 amino acids. Germline loops: CDR1 SNHLY, CDR2 FYNNEI.

This sequence joins TRBV20-1 and TRBJ2-2, with 7 positions matching TRBD2. CDR1 is DFQATT, CDR2 SNEGSKA, per germline (reference sequence). V was pared by 1 base and J by 8 bases, with 7 bases of the junction left unmatched. This CDR3 is built from 14 residues. This CDR3 is CSARGGSGAGELFF. In nucleotides, the CDR3 is TGCAGTGCTAGAGGCGGCAGCGGGGCGGGGGAGCTGTTTTTT.

There are a few counts of this clonotype. CDR3: CSARPLIPQTGEQFF. The CDR3 coding sequence is TGCAGTGCTCGCCCCCTGATCCCTCAAACCGGTGAGCAGTTCTTC. The genes are TRBV20-1 and TRBJ2-1; unclear D gene. The germline V gene encodes CDR1 DFQATT and CDR2 SNEGSKA (reference sequence). The CDR3 extends over 15 amino acids. Trimming removed 5 bases at V and 9 bases at J, with 23 bases between.

This clonotype was observed a handful of times. The chain combines TRBV11-2 with TRBJ2-7, with TRBD2 matching 11 bases. The trim removed 2 bases at V and 4 bases at J, leaving 1 base unmatched. Germline values: CDR1 SGHAT, CDR2 FQNNGV. CDR3 length: 14 residues. The CDR3 reads CASSLTSGRYEQYF. CDR3 coding DNA: TGTGCCAGCAGCTTAACTAGCGGGAGATACGAGCAGTACTTC.

The genes are TRBV20-1 and TRBJ2-7, with D uncertain. Germline V lookup: CDR1 DFQATT, CDR2 SNEGSKA (reference sequence). The CDR3 is made up of 15 amino acids. The V end was cut by 6 bases, the J end by 3 bases, with 21 bases between. DNA of the CDR3: TGCAGTGCCCTCGATCGGCAGGACGTCATCTACGAGCAGTACTTC. Residues: CSALDRQDVIYEQYF.

The chain uses TRBV7-8 and TRBJ1-1, with D unclear. The length of the CDR3 is 16 residues. CDR1 is SGHVS and CDR2 is FQNEAQ in the germline V gene. Trimming cost V 1 base and J 1 base, with 13 bases left between them. The CDR3 here is CASSLVHSYGNTEAFF. The CDR3 coding sequence is TGTGCCAGCAGCTTAGTACACTCTTATGGGAACACTGAAGCTTTCTTT.

In its sample, this clonotype was seen many times. The chain combines TRBV9 with TRBJ2-3, with D possibly TRBD2 on 6 matching bases. The CDR3 length is 15 residues. Trimming took off 4 bases at V and 3 bases at J, with 15 bases between the two ends. CDR1 is SGDLS, CDR2 YYNGEE, per germline. The CDR3 DNA sequence: TGTGCCAGCAGCCCCCACGGGAGTTTTACAGATACGCAGTATTTT. Protein product: CASSPHGSFTDTQYF.

This clonotype was observed a few times. V is TRBV6-1 and J is TRBJ2-1; D possibly corresponds to TRBD1 (7 bases). CDR3 length: 16 amino acids. V lost 6 bases to trimming and J lost 3 bases, with 18 bases between them. The V gene's germline CDR1 is MNHNS and CDR2 SASEGT. The CDR3 sequence: CASRALEGASYNEQFF. Written as DNA, the CDR3 is TGTGCCAGCAGGGCTTTGGAGGGGGCTAGCTACAATGAGCAGTTCTTC.

The chain recombines TRBV6-1 with TRBJ2-1; 8 nucleotides align to TRBD1. CDR1 and CDR2 (germline): MNHNS, SASEGT. The CDR3 covers 14 residues. The V gene end was trimmed by 4 bases and the J gene end by 7 bases; junction bases not matched to a gene: 6. The CDR3: CASSGQGWANEQFF. DNA for the CDR3: TGTGCCAGCAGTGGACAGGGGTGGGCGAATGAGCAGTTCTTC.

This clonotype was counted only a few times. The CDR3 DNA sequence: TGTGCCAGCAGCCAAGCGGGGGACAGCCTAAAACGGGCGTTCTTC. Its translation: CASSQAGDSLKRAFF. The chain recombines TRBV4-2 with TRBJ2-1; the D gene is possibly TRBD1 (7 bases). V was clipped by 1 base and J by 15 bases, with 22 bases between them. In germline, CDR1 is LGHNA, CDR2 YNFKEQ. The CDR3 consists of 15 residues.

This chain joins TRBV12-3 or TRBV12-4 and TRBJ1-6; possible D gene TRBD1, 5 bases. This CDR3 has 13 residues. V dropped 6 bases and J dropped 14 bases, with 17 bases sitting between them. The CDR3 spells CASSRPGTPTLHF. The CDR3 DNA follows: TGTGCCAGCAGCCGCCCGGGGACCCCAACCCTCCACTTT.

This clonotype occurred a few times. The rearrangement uses TRBV5-1 and TRBJ1-3; D call uncertain. From germline, CDR1 is SGHRS and CDR2 YFSETQ. The CDR3 extends over 16 amino acids. The V end was cut by 3 bases, the J end by 0 bases, with 13 bases between. DNA of the CDR3: TGCGCCAGCAGCTATTACTCCATAAGCTCTGGAAACACCATATATTTT. Encoded protein: CASSYYSISSGNTIYF.

This clonotype was counted a few times. This chain joins TRBV5-1 and TRBJ2-1; TRBD1 matches 8 bases. The CDR3 is 16 residues long. Germline-derived CDR1 and CDR2 are SGHRS and YFSETQ. V trimming: 3 bases; J trimming: 4 bases; junction bases outside the gene matches: 9. CDR3 loop: CASSYYGTGEYNEQFF. DNA for the CDR3: TGCGCCAGCAGCTACTACGGGACAGGAGAGTACAATGAGCAGTTCTTC.

The chain has TRBV6-1 and TRBJ2-5, with TRBD2 as a possible D gene (5 bases). Germline CDR1 MNHNS, CDR2 SASEGT. The CDR3 runs 16 residues. V was trimmed by 3 bases and J by 5 bases, leaving 19 bases between them. DNA for the CDR3: TGTGCCAGCAGTGATCTAGCCAGCCCGAGTCGGGAGACCCAGTACTTC. Translating it yields CASSDLASPSRETQYF.

J is TRBJ1-4 and V is TRBV7-9; 7 positions match TRBD1. The germline CDR1 and CDR2 sequences are SEHNR and FQNEAQ (reference sequence). After removal of 10 bases from V and 8 bases from J, the junction contained 16 bases not matched to a gene. The CDR3 spans 15 residues. CDR3 coding DNA: TGTGCCACCAAAGGGGGCGGGGAAAGCGGAGAAAAACTGTTTTTT. Translation gives CATKGGGESGEKLFF.

In this sample, this clonotype turned up a few times. This chain uses TRBV29-1 with TRBJ2-1; D gene unclear. Germline CDR1 and CDR2: SQVTM and ANQGSEA. The CDR3 is 14 amino acids. V shed 6 bases and J shed 0 bases, with 12 bases lying between them. CDR3 in amino acids: CSVHRSRSYNEQFF. The DNA for the CDR3 is TGCAGCGTCCACCGGAGTCGCTCCTACAATGAGCAGTTCTTC.